A selection of T cell receptor beta chains follows, all from one sample in a study of shared clonotypes between healthy human individuals. The data were produced by immunoSEQ multiplex PCR, yet TCRdb's version contains in-frame clones alone and is incomplete. Of 550,000 to 650,000 clones in the sample, roughly 96% were seen once. Sequencing was done on a sample of naive CD8+ T cells sorted from blood. The receptor set was obtained from a woman between 25 and 40 years old in good health. Each CDR3 is given with its conserved first and last residue. Each record gives: V gene, clone size, D gene, J gene, CDR3 length, CDR3 DNA, CDR3 protein. A D gene is named only where the DNA matches it firmly. Only some rows state a clone size, as once, few, many or a class for expanded clones.

v_call: TRBV7-8
clone_size: once
d_call: NA
j_call: TRBJ2-2
cdr3_length: 13
cdr3_nt: TGTGCCAGCAGCTCCGCTAGGCACGGGGAGCTGTTTTTT
cdr3_aa: CASSSARHGELFF

v_call: TRBV19
clone_size: once
d_call: NA
j_call: TRBJ2-7
cdr3_length: 14
cdr3_nt: TGTGCCAGTAGCTATAGCGGATCAAGCTACGAGCAGTACTTC
cdr3_aa: CASSYSGSSYEQYF

v_call: TRBV28
clone_size: NA
d_call: NA
j_call: TRBJ2-6
cdr3_length: 16
cdr3_nt: TGTGCCAGCAGTTTAGGTTCGGGCTCTGGGGCCAACGTCCTGACTTTC
cdr3_aa: CASSLGSGSGANVLTF

v_call: TRBV7-8
clone_size: NA
d_call: NA
j_call: TRBJ2-3
cdr3_length: 13
cdr3_nt: TGTGCCAGCAGCCCGGAGGGCACAGATACGCAGTATTTT
cdr3_aa: CASSPEGTDTQYF

v_call: TRBV19
clone_size: NA
d_call: NA
j_call: TRBJ1-5
cdr3_length: 13
cdr3_nt: TGTGCCAGCCGTATGGGTTGGCAGGAACCCCAGCATTTT
cdr3_aa: CASRMGWQEPQHF

v_call: TRBV7-6
clone_size: NA
d_call: NA
j_call: TRBJ2-3
cdr3_length: 17
cdr3_nt: TGTGCCAGCAGTTTCTCCCCTTTCGCGGAGAGCACAGATACGCAGTATTTT
cdr3_aa: CASSFSPFAESTDTQYF

v_call: TRBV25-1
clone_size: NA
d_call: NA
j_call: TRBJ2-7
cdr3_length: 13
cdr3_nt: TGTGCCAGCAGTGAGGCAGCCTTCTACGAGCAGTACTTC
cdr3_aa: CASSEAAFYEQYF

v_call: TRBV2
clone_size: NA
d_call: TRBD1
j_call: TRBJ1-5
cdr3_length: 16
cdr3_nt: TGTGCCAGCAGTGGGTGGGTCCAGGGGGTGCTTAGGCCCCAGCATTTT
cdr3_aa: CASSGWVQGVLRPQHF

v_call: TRBV28
clone_size: NA
d_call: NA
j_call: TRBJ2-1
cdr3_length: 12
cdr3_nt: TGTGCCACCAACTCGGACTACAATGAGCAGTTCTTC
cdr3_aa: CATNSDYNEQFF

v_call: TRBV27
clone_size: once
d_call: NA
j_call: TRBJ1-5
cdr3_length: 16
cdr3_nt: TGTGCCAGCAGACCAGGGGCAGGCGGCGGCAATCAGCCCCAGCATTTT
cdr3_aa: CASRPGAGGGNQPQHF

v_call: TRBV11-2
clone_size: NA
d_call: NA
j_call: TRBJ1-2
cdr3_length: 12
cdr3_nt: TGTGCCAGCCGGATCCAGGGCTCTGGCTACACCTTC
cdr3_aa: CASRIQGSGYTF

v_call: TRBV5-4
clone_size: NA
d_call: NA
j_call: TRBJ2-1
cdr3_length: 11
cdr3_nt: TGTGCCAGCAGCTGGGACCGAAAGCAGTTCTTC
cdr3_aa: CASSWDRKQFF

v_call: TRBV19
clone_size: NA
d_call: NA
j_call: TRBJ1-5
cdr3_length: 15
cdr3_nt: TGTGCCAGTAGTACACGGGAGTGGGTAAATCAGCCCCAGCATTTT
cdr3_aa: CASSTREWVNQPQHF

v_call: TRBV27
clone_size: NA
d_call: TRBD2
j_call: TRBJ2-1
cdr3_length: 15
cdr3_nt: TGTGCCAGCAGCTTTAGTCTAGCGGGACTGAATGAGCAGTTCTTC
cdr3_aa: CASSFSLAGLNEQFF

v_call: TRBV7-6
clone_size: NA
d_call: NA
j_call: TRBJ2-3
cdr3_length: 13
cdr3_nt: TGTGCCAGCAGCTTAGGAGCTGCAGATACGCAGTATTTT
cdr3_aa: CASSLGAADTQYF

v_call: TRBV19
clone_size: NA
d_call: TRBD2
j_call: TRBJ2-7
cdr3_length: 14
cdr3_nt: TGTGCCAGTAGTTACGGGGGGAGCTCCTACGAGCAGTACTTC
cdr3_aa: CASSYGGSSYEQYF

v_call: TRBV4-2
clone_size: NA
d_call: TRBD2
j_call: TRBJ2-3
cdr3_length: 16
cdr3_nt: TGTGCCAGCAGCGGGGGGGGAGCGGAGAGCACAGATACGCAGTATTTT
cdr3_aa: CASSGGGAESTDTQYF

v_call: TRBV9
clone_size: NA
d_call: TRBD1
j_call: TRBJ1-5
cdr3_length: 15
cdr3_nt: TGTGCCAGCAGCGTAGGAGGGGGCCAAAGTCAGCCCCAGCATTTT
cdr3_aa: CASSVGGGQSQPQHF

v_call: TRBV30
clone_size: NA
d_call: NA
j_call: TRBJ1-2
cdr3_length: 12
cdr3_nt: TGTGCCTGGAGTGTTTCGCCGGGAGGCTACACCTTC
cdr3_aa: CAWSVSPGGYTF

v_call: TRBV9
clone_size: NA
d_call: TRBD2
j_call: TRBJ2-3
cdr3_length: 15
cdr3_nt: TGTGCCAGCAGCGTTCAGCGGGAGGGCACAGATACGCAGTATTTT
cdr3_aa: CASSVQREGTDTQYF

v_call: TRBV27
clone_size: NA
d_call: NA
j_call: TRBJ1-5
cdr3_length: 13
cdr3_nt: TGTGCCAGCAGTTTATGGGGTACGCAGCCCCAGCATTTT
cdr3_aa: CASSLWGTQPQHF

v_call: TRBV27
clone_size: NA
d_call: NA
j_call: TRBJ2-7
cdr3_length: 13
cdr3_nt: TGTGCCAGCACCGGGGGGACAGCCTACGAGCAGTACTTC
cdr3_aa: CASTGGTAYEQYF

v_call: TRBV10-2
clone_size: NA
d_call: NA
j_call: TRBJ2-7
cdr3_length: 13
cdr3_nt: TGCGCCAGCAGATGGGACGGGACCTACGAGCAGTACTTC
cdr3_aa: CASRWDGTYEQYF

v_call: TRBV7-2
clone_size: NA
d_call: TRBD1
j_call: TRBJ2-1
cdr3_length: 15
cdr3_nt: TGTGCCAGCAGCCGAGGGGGCGCAGCCTACAATGAGCAGTTCTTC
cdr3_aa: CASSRGGAAYNEQFF

v_call: TRBV6-1
clone_size: NA
d_call: TRBD1
j_call: TRBJ2-2
cdr3_length: 15
cdr3_nt: TGTGCCAGCCTCAGGGGACAGGGCCACACCGGGGAGCTGTTTTTT
cdr3_aa: CASLRGQGHTGELFF

v_call: TRBV11-2
clone_size: once
d_call: NA
j_call: TRBJ2-7
cdr3_length: 13
cdr3_nt: TGTGCCAGCAGCTTAGATAGAGGGAACGAGCAGTACTTC
cdr3_aa: CASSLDRGNEQYF

v_call: TRBV9
clone_size: NA
d_call: NA
j_call: TRBJ1-2
cdr3_length: 12
cdr3_nt: TGTGCCAGCAGCGAAATAAACTATGGCTACACCTTC
cdr3_aa: CASSEINYGYTF

v_call: TRBV7-8
clone_size: NA
d_call: NA
j_call: TRBJ2-1
cdr3_length: 15
cdr3_nt: TGTGCCAGCAGCTTAGCTACAGGGTCCTACAATGAGCAGTTCTTC
cdr3_aa: CASSLATGSYNEQFF

v_call: TRBV4-1
clone_size: NA
d_call: TRBD1
j_call: TRBJ1-5
cdr3_length: 18
cdr3_nt: TGCGCCAGCAGCCAGCTGGACAGGGGGAAGGTTGTCGGTCAGCCCCAGCATTTT
cdr3_aa: CASSQLDRGKVVGQPQHF

v_call: TRBV6-5
clone_size: NA
d_call: TRBD2
j_call: TRBJ2-5
cdr3_length: 14
cdr3_nt: TGTGCCAGCAGTTATTCCAGCGGGGGAGAGACCCAGTACTTC
cdr3_aa: CASSYSSGGETQYF

v_call: TRBV28
clone_size: once
d_call: NA
j_call: TRBJ2-7
cdr3_length: 12
cdr3_nt: TGTGCCAGCAGTTTACAGGACTACGAGCAGTACTTC
cdr3_aa: CASSLQDYEQYF

v_call: TRBV4-2
clone_size: NA
d_call: NA
j_call: TRBJ2-7
cdr3_length: 15
cdr3_nt: TGTGCCAGCAGCCAAGAGGAAAGCGGCTCCTACGAGCAGTACTTC
cdr3_aa: CASSQEESGSYEQYF

v_call: TRBV28
clone_size: NA
d_call: TRBD1
j_call: TRBJ2-3
cdr3_length: 16
cdr3_nt: TGTGCCAGCAGTTTCCGTACAGGGGGCAGCACAGATACGCAGTATTTT
cdr3_aa: CASSFRTGGSTDTQYF

v_call: TRBV28
clone_size: NA
d_call: TRBD2
j_call: TRBJ2-1
cdr3_length: 13
cdr3_nt: TGTGCCAGCAGTTGGGGCGGGAGTAATGAGCAGTTCTTC
cdr3_aa: CASSWGGSNEQFF

v_call: TRBV7-6
clone_size: NA
d_call: NA
j_call: TRBJ2-2
cdr3_length: 14
cdr3_nt: TGTGCCAGCAGGGTAATAACGAACACCGGGGAGCTGTTTTTT
cdr3_aa: CASRVITNTGELFF

v_call: TRBV28
clone_size: NA
d_call: TRBD2
j_call: TRBJ2-1
cdr3_length: 15
cdr3_nt: TGTGCCAGCAGTTTATTCCGCGGGAGTCTCTATGAGCAGTTCTTC
cdr3_aa: CASSLFRGSLYEQFF

v_call: TRBV2
clone_size: NA
d_call: TRBD2
j_call: TRBJ2-7
cdr3_length: 15
cdr3_nt: TGTGCCAGCAGAATACCGGGACTAGCCCCCGACGAGCAGTACTTC
cdr3_aa: CASRIPGLAPDEQYF

v_call: TRBV2
clone_size: NA
d_call: NA
j_call: TRBJ2-7
cdr3_length: 14
cdr3_nt: TGTGCCAGCATTCCCTGGGGTGCCTCCTACGAGCAGTACTTC
cdr3_aa: CASIPWGASYEQYF

v_call: TRBV5-4
clone_size: NA
d_call: NA
j_call: TRBJ2-5
cdr3_length: 13
cdr3_nt: TGTGCCAGCAGCTGGCCTGAGCAAGAGACCCAGTACTTC
cdr3_aa: CASSWPEQETQYF

v_call: TRBV9
clone_size: NA
d_call: TRBD2
j_call: TRBJ2-2
cdr3_length: 18
cdr3_nt: TGTGCCAGCAGCGACCCGAAGACTAGCGGGAAGAACACCGGGGAGCTGTTTTTT
cdr3_aa: CASSDPKTSGKNTGELFF